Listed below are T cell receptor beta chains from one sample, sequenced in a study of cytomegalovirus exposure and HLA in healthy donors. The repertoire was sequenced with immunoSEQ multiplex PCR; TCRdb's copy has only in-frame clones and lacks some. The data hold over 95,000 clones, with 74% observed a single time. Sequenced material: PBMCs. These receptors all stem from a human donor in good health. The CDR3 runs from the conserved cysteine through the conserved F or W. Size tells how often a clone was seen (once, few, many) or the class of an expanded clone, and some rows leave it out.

CDR3aa: CASSDPNGGELFF; abundance: NA; j_gene: TRBJ2-2; v_gene: TRBV10-1
CDR3aa: CASSMGSGVLDNEQFF; abundance: once; j_gene: TRBJ2-1; v_gene: TRBV9
CDR3aa: CASSQAPGTQETQYF; abundance: NA; j_gene: TRBJ2-5; v_gene: TRBV4-1
CDR3aa: CASTPRLAGGQETQYF; abundance: NA; j_gene: TRBJ2-5; v_gene: TRBV27
CDR3aa: CASSPTSQGYNSPLHF; abundance: NA; j_gene: TRBJ1-6; v_gene: TRBV4-3
CDR3aa: CASSFATGRAYSYGYTF; abundance: few; j_gene: TRBJ1-2; v_gene: TRBV27
CDR3aa: CASSVDAGDTEAFF; abundance: NA; j_gene: TRBJ1-1; v_gene: TRBV9
CDR3aa: CASTSQTGGRNEQFF; abundance: NA; j_gene: TRBJ2-1; v_gene: TRBV19
CDR3aa: CASSLQGRGTEAFF; abundance: NA; j_gene: TRBJ1-1; v_gene: TRBV7-2
CDR3aa: CASSIRLAAGRTGSYEQYF; abundance: NA; j_gene: TRBJ2-7; v_gene: TRBV19
CDR3aa: CASNPTGNNEQFF; abundance: NA; j_gene: TRBJ2-1; v_gene: TRBV27
CDR3aa: CASSVESGSYNEQFF; abundance: once; j_gene: TRBJ2-1; v_gene: TRBV9
CDR3aa: CASSLDGSVSGANVLTF; abundance: NA; j_gene: TRBJ2-6; v_gene: TRBV5-1
CDR3aa: CASSANRGPAGTQYF; abundance: NA; j_gene: TRBJ2-5; v_gene: TRBV7-2
CDR3aa: CATSRTDRDQPQHF; abundance: NA; j_gene: TRBJ1-5; v_gene: TRBV15
CDR3aa: CASSVEGRQGANYGYTF; abundance: NA; j_gene: TRBJ1-2; v_gene: TRBV9
CDR3aa: CASSPWVQGARTEAFF; abundance: NA; j_gene: TRBJ1-1; v_gene: TRBV28
CDR3aa: CASSLLGVTYTF; abundance: NA; j_gene: TRBJ1-2; v_gene: TRBV27
CDR3aa: CASISGRSPYEQYF; abundance: NA; j_gene: TRBJ2-7; v_gene: TRBV5-5
CDR3aa: CASRTSGTGRGNTIYF; abundance: NA; j_gene: TRBJ1-3; v_gene: TRBV28
CDR3aa: CASSDGPSGYYEQYF; abundance: NA; j_gene: TRBJ2-7; v_gene: TRBV6-1
CDR3aa: CASSLAEQGPTGTF; abundance: NA; j_gene: TRBJ1-2; v_gene: TRBV5-1
CDR3aa: CASSLSGVNSPLHF; abundance: once; j_gene: TRBJ1-6; v_gene: TRBV7-9
CDR3aa: CASSQVAGGGNEQFF; abundance: few; j_gene: TRBJ2-1; v_gene: TRBV4-2
CDR3aa: CASSPMTGGEVTQYF; abundance: NA; j_gene: TRBJ2-5; v_gene: TRBV18
CDR3aa: CASSPTRTGKYEQYF; abundance: NA; j_gene: TRBJ2-7; v_gene: TRBV18
CDR3aa: CASSAINSPLHF; abundance: few; j_gene: TRBJ1-6; v_gene: TRBV25-1
CDR3aa: CASSRTRVRNEQFF; abundance: NA; j_gene: TRBJ2-1; v_gene: TRBV6-5
CDR3aa: CASSLGHSTDTQYF; abundance: once; j_gene: TRBJ2-3; v_gene: TRBV5-1
CDR3aa: CASSVGSGNRYEQYF; abundance: NA; j_gene: TRBJ2-7; v_gene: TRBV9
CDR3aa: CASSPQGQAYEQYF; abundance: NA; j_gene: TRBJ2-7; v_gene: TRBV9
CDR3aa: CASTPWSGITGELFF; abundance: NA; j_gene: TRBJ2-2; v_gene: TRBV11-2
CDR3aa: CASSESGRGSNQPQHF; abundance: NA; j_gene: TRBJ1-5; v_gene: TRBV25-1
CDR3aa: CASSPWTGGYTEAFF; abundance: NA; j_gene: TRBJ1-1; v_gene: TRBV28
CDR3aa: CASSLLTGIDTQYF; abundance: NA; j_gene: TRBJ2-3; v_gene: TRBV27
CDR3aa: CSVESVLGETQYF; abundance: NA; j_gene: TRBJ2-5; v_gene: TRBV29-1
CDR3aa: CASSVKQNSYEQYF; abundance: few; j_gene: TRBJ2-7; v_gene: TRBV2
CDR3aa: CASSPLPGVGEQFF; abundance: NA; j_gene: TRBJ2-1; v_gene: TRBV28
CDR3aa: CASSFLGLAGAGDTQYF; abundance: few; j_gene: TRBJ2-3; v_gene: TRBV5-6
CDR3aa: CSVIPRLAGGPFTKHNEQFF; abundance: NA; j_gene: TRBJ2-1; v_gene: TRBV29-1
CDR3aa: CASSLEGSGGSYTF; abundance: NA; j_gene: TRBJ1-2; v_gene: TRBV11-2
CDR3aa: CASSLDTGKPYEQYF; abundance: NA; j_gene: TRBJ2-7; v_gene: TRBV7-2